A selection of T cell receptor beta chains follows, all from one sample in a study of blood T cells in healthy people across ages. A single record per CDR3 protein comes from TCRdb applying MiXCR to the 5' RACE reads. Among approximately 780,000 distinct CDR3 sequences, about 26% were seen once, and the ten largest hold around 3%. The same sample was also studied in work on T cells of mothers and their children.

The sequencing sample was made of blood. These receptors were taken from a boy between 5 and 17 years old in good health. Each CDR3 is given with its conserved first and last residue. The order of the fields is CDR3 length, V gene, D gene, clone size, J gene, CDR3 protein, CDR3 DNA. D genes are given only for firm matches. Not all rows give a size; the values are once, few, many and, for expanded clones, a class.

len: 13; v_gene: TRBV21-1; d_gene: -; abundance: -; j_gene: TRBJ1-6; CDR3aa: CASSSTELGPLHF; CDR3nt: TGTGCCAGCAGTTCGACAGAGCTAGGGCCCCTCCACTTT
len: 17; v_gene: TRBV7-9; d_gene: -; abundance: few; j_gene: TRBJ2-7; CDR3aa: CASSLQGGEGGVYEQYF; CDR3nt: TGTGCCAGCAGCCTCCAGGGGGGAGAGGGTGGAGTGTACGAGCAGTACTTC
len: 16; v_gene: TRBV12-3/TRBV12-4; d_gene: -; abundance: few; j_gene: TRBJ2-2; CDR3aa: CASSLEAGLGTGELFF; CDR3nt: TGTGCCAGCAGTTTAGAGGCAGGATTGGGCACCGGGGAGCTGTTTTTT
len: 12; v_gene: TRBV29-1; d_gene: -; abundance: -; j_gene: TRBJ2-6; CDR3aa: CSVGPGANVLTF; CDR3nt: TGCAGCGTTGGGCCTGGGGCCAACGTCCTGACTTTC
len: 14; v_gene: TRBV3-1; d_gene: -; abundance: few; j_gene: TRBJ1-1; CDR3aa: CASSLTDKNTEAFF; CDR3nt: TGTGCCAGCAGCCTGACAGATAAGAACACTGAAGCTTTCTTT
len: 15; v_gene: TRBV20-1; d_gene: TRBD2; abundance: -; j_gene: TRBJ2-5; CDR3aa: CSAILQRGGLKTQYF; CDR3nt: TGCAGTGCTATCTTGCAACGGGGGGGCCTTAAGACCCAGTACTTC
len: 15; v_gene: TRBV7-2; d_gene: -; abundance: few; j_gene: TRBJ2-7; CDR3aa: CASSLGFPPAYEQYF; CDR3nt: TGTGCCAGCAGCTTAGGGTTCCCCCCCGCCTACGAGCAGTACTTC
len: 14; v_gene: TRBV6-2/TRBV6-3; d_gene: -; abundance: -; j_gene: TRBJ1-2; CDR3aa: CASTESGRVYGYTF; CDR3nt: TGTGCCAGCACGGAGTCGGGCAGGGTGTATGGCTACACCTTC
len: 16; v_gene: TRBV14; d_gene: -; abundance: -; j_gene: TRBJ2-2; CDR3aa: CASSQSAGGNTGELFF; CDR3nt: TGTGCCAGCAGCCAATCGGCTGGCGGAAATACCGGGGAGCTGTTTTTT
len: 12; v_gene: TRBV20-1; d_gene: -; abundance: few; j_gene: TRBJ2-5; CDR3aa: CSATDGWETQYF; CDR3nt: TGCAGTGCCACGGACGGGTGGGAGACCCAGTACTTC
len: 14; v_gene: TRBV10-3; d_gene: -; abundance: -; j_gene: TRBJ2-1; CDR3aa: CAISGQPLFNEQFF; CDR3nt: TGTGCCATCAGTGGACAGCCATTATTCAATGAGCAGTTCTTC
len: 12; v_gene: TRBV7-2; d_gene: -; abundance: few; j_gene: TRBJ2-5; CDR3aa: CASSSSLEAQYF; CDR3nt: TGTGCCAGCAGCTCCTCTTTAGAGGCCCAGTACTTC
len: 15; v_gene: TRBV20-1; d_gene: -; abundance: -; j_gene: TRBJ1-2; CDR3aa: CSARDILAPNYGYTF; CDR3nt: TGCAGTGCTAGAGATATTTTAGCCCCTAACTATGGCTACACCTTC
len: 18; v_gene: TRBV21-1; d_gene: -; abundance: -; j_gene: TRBJ2-1; CDR3aa: CASSAWTSGPFSYNEQFF; CDR3nt: TGTGCCAGCAGCGCCTGGACTAGCGGCCCTTTCTCCTACAATGAGCAGTTCTTC
len: 13; v_gene: TRBV7-2; d_gene: TRBD1; abundance: few; j_gene: TRBJ1-1; CDR3aa: CASSLIDRGTAFF; CDR3nt: TGTGCCAGCAGCTTAATCGACAGGGGAACAGCTTTCTTT
len: 17; v_gene: TRBV5-1; d_gene: TRBD2; abundance: -; j_gene: TRBJ2-7; CDR3aa: CASSEGLAGAGDYEQYF; CDR3nt: TGCGCCAGCAGCGAGGGACTAGCGGGGGCCGGAGACTACGAGCAGTACTTC
len: 14; v_gene: TRBV15; d_gene: TRBD1; abundance: -; j_gene: TRBJ2-5; CDR3aa: CATSGGTGQETQYF; CDR3nt: TGTGCCACCAGCGGGGGGACAGGGCAAGAGACCCAGTACTTC
len: 16; v_gene: TRBV5-1; d_gene: -; abundance: few; j_gene: TRBJ2-3; CDR3aa: CASSDDRDFWADTQYF; CDR3nt: TGCGCCAGCAGCGACGACCGGGACTTCTGGGCAGATACGCAGTATTTT
len: 14; v_gene: TRBV12-3/TRBV12-4; d_gene: -; abundance: once; j_gene: TRBJ1-5; CDR3aa: CASRDNYSNQPQHF; CDR3nt: TGTGCCAGCCGGGACAACTATAGCAATCAGCCCCAGCATTTT
len: 17; v_gene: TRBV6-5; d_gene: -; abundance: -; j_gene: TRBJ2-4; CDR3aa: CASSYSWRQGVGNIQYF; CDR3nt: TGTGCCAGCAGTTACTCCTGGCGACAAGGGGTCGGGAACATTCAGTACTTC
len: 19; v_gene: TRBV27; d_gene: -; abundance: -; j_gene: TRBJ1-5; CDR3aa: CASRSLFPGRSSSNQPQHF; CDR3nt: TGTGCCAGCAGAAGTTTATTCCCGGGGAGGTCGAGTAGCAATCAGCCCCAGCATTTT
len: 15; v_gene: TRBV5-1; d_gene: -; abundance: few; j_gene: TRBJ2-3; CDR3aa: CASSFSRGGVDTQYF; CDR3nt: TGCGCCAGCAGCTTCTCAAGGGGCGGAGTAGATACGCAGTATTTT
len: 14; v_gene: TRBV12-3/TRBV12-4; d_gene: -; abundance: few; j_gene: TRBJ2-5; CDR3aa: CASSHHRQEETQYF; CDR3nt: TGTGCCAGCAGCCACCACAGACAGGAAGAGACCCAGTACTTC
len: 14; v_gene: TRBV4-1; d_gene: TRBD2; abundance: few; j_gene: TRBJ2-4; CDR3aa: CANSQAGQEGIQYF; CDR3nt: TGCGCCAACAGCCAAGCGGGGCAGGAGGGCATTCAGTACTTC
len: 15; v_gene: TRBV15; d_gene: -; abundance: few; j_gene: TRBJ2-3; CDR3aa: CATSRVEGGVDTQYF; CDR3nt: TGTGCCACCAGCAGAGTGGAGGGGGGGGTAGATACGCAGTATTTT
len: 16; v_gene: TRBV11-2; d_gene: TRBD2; abundance: few; j_gene: TRBJ2-3; CDR3aa: CASSRSGAGGPDTQYF; CDR3nt: TGTGCCAGCAGCCGCTCTGGGGCGGGGGGGCCCGATACGCAGTATTTT
len: 16; v_gene: TRBV12-3/TRBV12-4; d_gene: -; abundance: -; j_gene: TRBJ2-2; CDR3aa: CASSGHRTFNTGELFF; CDR3nt: TGTGCCAGCAGTGGGCATCGGACATTCAACACCGGGGAGCTGTTTTTT
len: 14; v_gene: TRBV27; d_gene: -; abundance: -; j_gene: TRBJ2-7; CDR3aa: CASSLGGNPFEQYF; CDR3nt: TGTGCCAGCAGTTTAGGGGGGAACCCTTTCGAGCAGTACTTC
len: 15; v_gene: TRBV7-7; d_gene: TRBD1; abundance: -; j_gene: TRBJ1-4; CDR3aa: CASSAASGTGGKLFF; CDR3nt: TGTGCTAGCAGCGCAGCATCCGGGACAGGAGGGAAACTGTTTTTT
len: 13; v_gene: TRBV6-5; d_gene: -; abundance: few; j_gene: TRBJ1-2; CDR3aa: CASGEGSSYGYTF; CDR3nt: TGTGCCAGCGGTGAGGGTTCTAGCTATGGCTACACCTTC
len: 14; v_gene: TRBV5-1; d_gene: TRBD1; abundance: many; j_gene: TRBJ2-5; CDR3aa: CASSLGQGGETQYF; CDR3nt: TGTGCCAGCAGCTTAGGACAGGGAGGAGAGACCCAGTACTTC
len: 13; v_gene: TRBV3-1; d_gene: -; abundance: many; j_gene: TRBJ2-7; CDR3aa: CASSPDSTYEQYF; CDR3nt: TGTGCCAGCAGCCCGGACAGCACCTACGAGCAGTACTTC
len: 13; v_gene: TRBV9; d_gene: TRBD1; abundance: -; j_gene: TRBJ2-1; CDR3aa: CASSADRGNAQFF; CDR3nt: TGTGCCAGCAGCGCCGACAGGGGTAATGCGCAGTTCTTC
len: 19; v_gene: TRBV9; d_gene: -; abundance: -; j_gene: TRBJ2-5; CDR3aa: CASSALRRQCNMSSETQYF; CDR3nt: TGTGCCAGCAGCGCTCTTCGGAGACAGTGTAATATGAGTTCGGAGACCCAGTACTTC
len: 14; v_gene: TRBV5-1; d_gene: -; abundance: few; j_gene: TRBJ2-2; CDR3aa: CASSLGIVTGELFF; CDR3nt: TGCGCCAGCAGCTTAGGGATCGTGACCGGGGAGCTGTTTTTT
len: 12; v_gene: TRBV29-1; d_gene: -; abundance: -; j_gene: TRBJ2-2; CDR3aa: CSGGPNTGELFF; CDR3nt: TGCAGCGGGGGGCCTAACACCGGGGAGCTGTTTTTT
len: 14; v_gene: TRBV7-3; d_gene: TRBD2; abundance: many; j_gene: TRBJ2-5; CDR3aa: CASSPSGVQETQYF; CDR3nt: TGTGCCAGCAGCCCAAGCGGGGTACAAGAGACCCAGTACTTC
len: 13; v_gene: TRBV5-1; d_gene: -; abundance: few; j_gene: TRBJ1-1; CDR3aa: CASIGQPNTEAFF; CDR3nt: TGCGCCAGCATCGGGCAGCCGAACACTGAAGCTTTCTTT
len: 15; v_gene: TRBV4-1; d_gene: TRBD1; abundance: -; j_gene: TRBJ2-3; CDR3aa: CASSQGDRDTDTQYF; CDR3nt: TGCGCCAGCAGCCAAGGGGACAGAGACACAGATACGCAGTATTTT
len: 14; v_gene: TRBV5-5; d_gene: -; abundance: few; j_gene: TRBJ2-5; CDR3aa: CASSLDSVKETQYF; CDR3nt: TGTGCCAGCAGCTTGGACAGCGTAAAAGAGACCCAGTACTTC
len: 15; v_gene: TRBV12-3/TRBV12-4; d_gene: -; abundance: -; j_gene: TRBJ2-5; CDR3aa: CASSLEGGGSESQYF; CDR3nt: TGTGCCAGCAGTTTAGAGGGAGGTGGTTCAGAGTCCCAGTACTTC